These 5 T cell receptor beta chains were sequenced from one sample in a study of response to subunit inactivated influenza vaccine. Using its own MiXCR run on the RT-PCR reads, TCRdb lists one record per CDR3 protein. The table records about 480,000 distinct CDR3 sequences, about 10% of them present only once. The sequenced sample was PBMCs from blood, obtained 45 days after vaccination. Receptors were obtained from a man aged 50 to 60 who received an inactivated influenza vaccine.

This clonotype was recorded once. The chain has TRBV11-2 and TRBJ2-5; the D gene is possibly TRBD1 (5 bases). The V end lost 5 bases, the J end lost 0 bases, and 10 bases lay between the germline ends. Germline lookup yields CDR1 SGHAT and CDR2 FQNNGV. The CDR3 length is 14 residues. CDR3 nucleotides: TGTGCCAGCAGCCAAGGGGCGTACCAAGAGACCCAGTACTTC. Encoded protein: CASSQGAYQETQYF.

This clonotype has just a few counts. The chain joins TRBV29-1 to TRBJ2-3, with D unclear. This CDR3 has 15 residues. The V end was cut by 7 bases, the J end by 0 bases, with 17 bases between. CDR1 is SQVTM, CDR2 ANQGSEA, per germline. The CDR3: CSAQLGQDSTDTQYF. Written as DNA, the CDR3 is TGCAGCGCCCAATTGGGCCAGGACAGCACAGATACGCAGTATTTT.

The chain recombines TRBV5-1 with TRBJ2-6; 9 bases are a match to TRBD1. Germline loops: CDR1 SGHRS, CDR2 YFSETQ. The CDR3 loop spans 18 amino acids. The junction had 12 bases not matched to a gene; V was cut back by 6 bases and J by 2 bases. The CDR3 DNA is TGCGCCAGCACCAAAGGGACAGGGTCTATAGCTGGGGCCAACGTCCTGACTTTC. Its protein is CASTKGTGSIAGANVLTF.

The chain is built from TRBV5-1 and TRBJ2-5, with D tentatively TRBD1 (6 bases). Trimming removed 4 bases from V and 5 bases from J, with 15 bases in between. The length of the CDR3 is 14 residues. Germline V lookup: CDR1 SGHRS, CDR2 YFSETQ. The CDR3: CASSLTTRGETQYF. The CDR3 region has the DNA TGCGCCAGCAGCCTTACGACGAGGGGGGAGACCCAGTACTTC.

In its sample, this clonotype was seen a few times. The V gene is TRBV19, the J gene TRBJ2-1, with 9 bases identical to TRBD2. There are 15 residues in the CDR3. V shed 1 base and J 4 bases; nucleotides not matched to a gene: 2. Germline lookup yields CDR1 LNHDA and CDR2 SQIVND (reference sequence). For the CDR3, the DNA is TGTGCCAGTAGTATAGCTAGCGGGACGTACAATGAGCAGTTCTTC. Translation: CASSIASGTYNEQFF. Drawing the rest from reference TRBV19 and TRBJ2-1, the complete variable domain is DGGITQSPKYLFRKEGQNVTLSCEQNLNHDAMYWYRQDPGQGLRLIYYSQIVNDFQKGDIAEGYSVSREKKESFPLTVTSAQKNPTAFYLCASSIASGTYNEQFFGPGTRLTVL.